Following are 2 T cell receptor beta chains from one sample sequenced in a study of T cells in localized non-small cell lung cancer. TCRdb's table, derived via immunoSEQ multiplex PCR, lists solely in-frame clones and lacks some. The sample carries about 6,100 clones, about 91% recorded once. The sequences come from peripheral blood, collected before any cancer treatment. These receptors were obtained from a male donor aged 60 or over with stage I lung adenocarcinoma.

The chain is built from TRBV6-1 and TRBJ2-2; D not certain. Deletions cut 4 bases from V and 1 base from J, with 13 bases between. Germline V gives CDR1 MNHNS, CDR2 SASEGT. The CDR3 runs to 16 residues. CDR3 in amino acids: CASSGTSGWNTGELFF. The CDR3 DNA reads as TGTGCCAGCAGTGGAACCTCCGGGTGGAACACCGGGGAGCTGTTTTTT.

The genes are TRBV7-2 and TRBJ2-5, with TRBD2 matching over 10 bases. This CDR3 comprises 16 residues. The V gene's germline CDR1 is SGHTA and CDR2 FQGNSA. V shed 5 bases, J shed 9 bases, and the junction held 15 bases outside the gene matches. The CDR3: CASSPKAGGDVMAQYF. CDR3 bases: TGTGCCAGCAGCCCAAAAGCGGGGGGGGATGTTATGGCCCAGTACTTC.